This T cell receptor beta chain was obtained from a study of blood T cell repertoires in COVID-19. CDR3 length: 18 residues. V dropped 1 base and J dropped 0; count of bases not matched to a gene: 11. Germline V lookup: CDR1 KGHSH, CDR2 LQKENI. Generated by immunoSEQ multiplex PCR, the TCRdb table keeps only in-frame clones and is missing some. This sample carries 200,000 to 250,000 clones, about 85% of them seen once, and the ten largest clones take 0.85% to 1%. This sequence joins TRBV18 and TRBJ1-2; 7 nucleotides match TRBD1. The TCR originated in a man between 40 and 49 years old with acute or convalescent COVID-19. The sequenced sample consisted of peripheral blood. The CDR3 loop is CASSPLRPDRAANYGYTF. The CDR3 nucleotides are TGTGCCAGCTCACCACTAAGACCCGACAGGGCAGCTAACTATGGCTACACCTTC. The whole variable domain, remainder taken from reference TRBV18 and TRBJ1-2, is NAGVMQNPRHLVRRRGQEARLRCSPMKGHSHVYWYRQLPEEGLKFMVYLQKENIIDESGMPKERFSAEFPKEGPSILRIQQVVRGDSAAYFCASSPLRPDRAANYGYTFGSGTRLTVV.